This passage covers 8 T cell receptor beta chains from one sample sequenced in a study of CD8+ T cells in alopecia areata. Treatment described: oral pan-JAK inhibitor, 5-10 mg twice daily. The authors extracted RNA and reverse transcribed it into cDNA as the sequencing template. TCRdb keeps only in-frame clones here, not all; method: immunoSEQ multiplex PCR. The sample lists 180,000 or so clones, roughly 60% occurring once. The sample consisted of CD4+ T cells sorted from blood, taken at week 24, from a patient treated with tofacitinib. These receptors originate from a human donor with alopecia areata.

The chain couples TRBV10-3 to TRBJ1-1; 8 positions match TRBD1. CDR1 and CDR2 from the germline V gene are ENHRY and SYGVKD. The junction had 7 bases not matched to a gene; V was cut back by 6 bases and J by 7 bases. CDR3 length: 13 amino acids. The CDR3 DNA reads TGTGCCATCAGCAGGACAGGGTCGGGTGAAGCTTTCTTT. Its translation: CAISRTGSGEAFF.

This sequence joins TRBV14 and TRBJ1-2, with D hard to call. This CDR3 has 15 amino acids. V lost 1 base to trimming and J lost 8 bases, with 17 bases between them. Germline CDR1 and CDR2: SGHDN and FVKESK. The CDR3 nucleotides are TGTGCCAGCAGCCAAGTCGGCAGGATGGGAGGGGGCTACACCTTC. Amino acid sequence: CASSQVGRMGGGYTF.

V gene TRBV2 combines with J gene TRBJ1-1, with D possibly being TRBD1 (6 bases). This CDR3 contains 12 residues. CDR1 SNHLY and CDR2 FYNNEI come from the germline V gene. Trimming stripped 4 bases from V and 6 bases from J, with 9 bases between. The CDR3 DNA reads TGTGCCAGCAGTGCCGGGGGCCCTGAAGCTTTCTTT. Protein product: CASSAGGPEAFF.

This clone was seen a handful of times. The chain links TRBV27 to TRBJ2-2; weak D call: TRBD2 (5 bases). Germline values: CDR1 MNHEY, CDR2 SMNVEV (reference sequence). The CDR3 consists of 14 residues. V lost 5 bases to trimming and J lost 4 bases, with 11 bases between them. The CDR3 nucleotides are TGTGCCAGCAGTGTGGTCCGGGGCACCGGGGAGCTGTTTTTT. This codes for CASSVVRGTGELFF.

The chain employs TRBV7-2 and TRBJ2-2; the match to TRBD1 covers 7 bases. The CDR3 contains 15 residues. Per germline, CDR1 SGHTA and CDR2 FQGNSA. V gave up 4 bases and J gave up 1 base; unmatched junction bases: 3. The CDR3 protein is CASSSNRGNTGELFF. In nucleotides, the CDR3 is TGTGCCAGCAGCTCGAACAGGGGGAACACCGGGGAGCTGTTTTTT.

The V and J genes are TRBV29-1 and TRBJ1-4, with D possibly matching TRBD1 (5 bases). The CDR3 extends over 11 amino acids. V gave up 5 bases and J gave up 12 bases, with 13 bases separating them. The germline CDR1 and CDR2 sequences are SQVTM and ANQGSEA. CDR3 residues: CSVQRQGQLFF. CDR3 bases: TGCAGCGTTCAAAGGCAGGGACAACTGTTTTTT.

The chain has TRBV7-2 and TRBJ1-6; D may be TRBD1 (6 bases). This CDR3 is 16 amino acids long. Germline V gene data show CDR1 as SGHTA and CDR2 as FQGNSA. V was trimmed by 1 base and J by 5 bases, leaving 12 bases between them. The CDR3 protein is CASSLERQENNSPLHF. Written as DNA, the CDR3 is TGTGCCAGCAGCTTAGAGAGACAGGAGAATAATTCACCCCTCCACTTT.

The genes are TRBV5-1 and TRBJ1-1, with D possibly being TRBD1 (6 bases). Trimming pared 0 bases from V and 4 bases from J, leaving 7 bases between. The CDR3 extends over 13 amino acids. Germline CDR1 and CDR2: SGHRS and YFSETQ. CDR3 nucleotide sequence: TGCGCCAGCAGCTTGGGAGGGGGCACTGAAGCTTTCTTT. Protein: CASSLGGGTEAFF.